This entry is about one T cell receptor beta chain. Antigen specificity is unknown. The data belong to a study of a mutant IDH1 vaccine in newly diagnosed glioma. Time point: week 5, during vaccination. Alongside topical imiquimod, each dose of vaccine comprised 300 ug of mutant IDH1 20-mer peptide. TCRdb's table, derived via immunoSEQ multiplex PCR, lists solely in-frame clones and lacks some. Of fewer than 40,000 clones detected, about 56% appear once; the ten largest clones hold approximately 11%. The clonotype originates from a woman younger than 35 with glioma. Sequenced material: PBMCs, taken from a glioma patient whose treatment included an IDH1 peptide vaccine.

CDR3 nucleotide sequence: TGTGCCAGCAGCCTGGGACAGGAGAGAGCGGAGACCCAGTACTTC. It is translated as CASSLGQERAETQYF. The genes are TRBV7-9 and TRBJ2-5; 8 nucleotides line up with TRBD1. The junction had 10 bases not matched to a gene; V was cut back by 5 bases and J by 5 bases. Germline lookup yields CDR1 SEHNR and CDR2 FQNEAQ (reference sequence). CDR3 length: 15 residues.